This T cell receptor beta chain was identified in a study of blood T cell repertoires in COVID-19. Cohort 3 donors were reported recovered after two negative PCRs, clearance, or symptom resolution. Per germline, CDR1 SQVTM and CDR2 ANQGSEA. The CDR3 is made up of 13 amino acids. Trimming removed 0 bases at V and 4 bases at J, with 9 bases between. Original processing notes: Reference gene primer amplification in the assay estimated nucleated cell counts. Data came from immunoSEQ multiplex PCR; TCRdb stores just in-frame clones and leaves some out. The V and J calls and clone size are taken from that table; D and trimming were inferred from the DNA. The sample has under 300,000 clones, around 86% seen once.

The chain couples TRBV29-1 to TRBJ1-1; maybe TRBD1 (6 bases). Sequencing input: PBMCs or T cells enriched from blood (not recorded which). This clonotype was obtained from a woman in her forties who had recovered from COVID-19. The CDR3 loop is CSVEDYRATEAFF. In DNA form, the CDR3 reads TGCAGCGTTGAAGATTACAGGGCCACTGAAGCTTTCTTT. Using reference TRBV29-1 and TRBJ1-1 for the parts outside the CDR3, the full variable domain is SAVISQKPSRDICQRGTSLTIQCQVDSQVTMMFWYRQQPGQSLTLIATANQGSEATYESGFVIDKFPISRPNLTFSTLTVSNMSPEDSSIYLCSVEDYRATEAFFGQGTRLTVV.